This paragraph reports one TCR beta chain. The antigen is unknown. A much larger clone lies a single base off, so this may be a read error. The germline V gene encodes CDR1 SEHNR and CDR2 FQNEAQ (reference sequence). The CDR3 covers 14 residues. V was pared by 3 bases and J by 5 bases, with 13 bases between. These data belong to a study of T-cell reconstitution after alpha-beta-depleted transplantation in children. Study findings and constraints: From newly produced T cells came most of the T-cell counts and diversity one year after transplant. The study traced high day-60 TCRbeta diversity in some patients to surviving recipient T cells and thymic progenitors. The origin of alpha-beta T cells about two months after transplant was reportedly several hundred expanded graft clones.

Unique molecular identifiers tagged the TCRbeta library. TCRdb re-called the PCR reads with MiXCR, one entry per CDR3 protein. The table includes 600,000 to 800,000 distinct CDR3 sequences, over 10% detected once. This TCR was recovered from a girl aged 2 to 10 with congenital amegakaryocytic thrombocytopenia, due to receive a stem cell transplant. The chain has TRBV7-9 and TRBJ2-5, with D possibly being TRBD1 (7 bases). Sample: PBMCs, taken before TCRalphabeta/CD19-depleted stem cell transplant. The CDR3 reads CASSLTTGRETQYF. In DNA, the CDR3 is TGTGCCAGCAGCTTGACGACAGGGAGGGAGACCCAGTACTTC.